The next 19 T cell receptor beta chains were all read from a single sample in a study of control samples from healthy donors and cancer patients. Libraries were prepared by immunoSEQ multiplex PCR; TCRdb keeps only in-frame clonotypes and omits some of them. The sample contains roughly 100,000 clones, about 90% of which appear only once. Sequenced: blood. The origin of the receptors is a woman under 30 in good health.

The CDR3 DNA follows: TGTGCCAGCAGTCCAGGTAGCACAGATACGCAGTATTTT. Protein: CASSPGSTDTQYF. This sequence joins TRBV28 and TRBJ2-3, with D unresolved. CDR1 is MDHEN, CDR2 SYDVKM, per germline. V lost 5 bases and J 0 bases, leaving 6 bases between the germline ends. This CDR3 spans 13 amino acids.

The J gene is TRBJ2-3, the V gene TRBV10-2; D not certain. The germline gives CDR1 WSHSY, CDR2 SAAADI. The CDR3 sequence is 16 residues long. Trimming cost V 2 bases and J 1 base, with 13 bases left between them. In DNA, the CDR3 is TGCGCCAGCAGTGAGCGGGCAGGCCTTGGCACAGATACGCAGTATTTT. Translating it yields CASSERAGLGTDTQYF.

DNA of the CDR3: TGTGCCAGCAGCAAAGTGACAGGGGGGTGGAACACTGAAGCTTTCTTT. Its protein product is CASSKVTGGWNTEAFF. This chain connects TRBV4-2 to TRBJ1-1; 9 positions match TRBD1. Germline V gives CDR1 LGHNA, CDR2 YNFKEQ. The CDR3 runs 16 residues. Unmatched junction bases numbered 8, after V lost 5 bases and J lost 1 base.

This chain joins TRBV9 and TRBJ1-4, with TRBD1 as a possible D gene (6 bases). Germline CDR1 reads SGDLS; CDR2 reads YYNGEE. V was cut by 3 bases and J by 8 bases, with 11 bases left in between. The CDR3 length is 13 residues. The DNA for the CDR3 is TGTGCCAGCAGCGCTACAGGGACGGAAAAACTGTTTTTT. Translating it yields CASSATGTEKLFF. Full variable domain (rest looked up from reference TRBV9 and TRBJ1-4): DSGVTQTPKHLITATGQRVTLRCSPRSGDLSVYWYQQSLDQGLQFLIQYYNGEERAKGNILERFSAQQFPDLHSELNLSSLELGDSALYFCASSATGTEKLFFGSGTQLSVL.

This clone was found once. The V call is TRBV4-2, the J call TRBJ1-2; TRBD1 agrees at 8 bases. The J segment lost 8 bases and the V segment lost 0 bases, leaving 17 bases of the junction unmatched. Germline-derived CDR1 and CDR2 are LGHNA and YNFKEQ. CDR3 length: 18 amino acids. CDR3 amino acids: CASSQDNPGTGPGGGYTF. The CDR3 DNA reads TGTGCCAGCAGCCAAGATAACCCAGGGACAGGACCGGGCGGGGGCTACACCTTC.

This chain uses TRBV9 with TRBJ1-2; D is unresolved. Trimming cost V 1 base and J 4 bases, with 17 bases left between them. The germline V gene has CDR1 SGDLS and CDR2 YYNGEE. There are 16 residues in the CDR3. CDR3 DNA: TGTGCCAGCAGCGTAACAGATAGTCTTATCCTCTATGGCTACACCTTC. It is translated as CASSVTDSLILYGYTF.

This chain uses TRBV20-1 with TRBJ1-5; possibly TRBD1 for D (5 bases). Per germline, CDR1 DFQATT and CDR2 SNEGSKA (reference sequence). The V gene lost 3 bases and the J gene lost 5 bases, with 11 bases spanning the gap. The CDR3 runs to 13 residues. The CDR3 DNA sequence: TGCAGTGCTAGTTATGCCAGGGATCAGCCCCAGCATTTT. It is translated as CSASYARDQPQHF.

The chain has TRBV5-1 and TRBJ1-3, with a tentative D call TRBD1 (5 bases). Germline CDR1 is SGHRS and CDR2 is YFSETQ. The CDR3 has 15 residues. V lost 5 bases and J 2 bases, leaving 14 bases between the germline ends. The CDR3 DNA reads as TGCGCCAGCAGGGGGGAGCCCGCCGCTGGAAACACCATATATTTT. Translating gives CASRGEPAAGNTIYF.

This clone has a single count. This chain links TRBV25-1 with TRBJ2-1; D is unclear. Trimming shortened V by 1 base and J by 6 bases, and 7 bases separated the two germline ends. Germline lookup yields CDR1 MGHDK and CDR2 SYGVNS. The CDR3 spans 13 residues. The CDR3 protein is CASSELVPNEQFF. DNA of the CDR3: TGTGCCAGCAGTGAATTGGTACCCAATGAGCAGTTCTTC. The full variable domain, its missing parts supplied by reference TRBV25-1 and TRBJ2-1, is EADIYQTPRYLVIGTGKKITLECSQTMGHDKMYWYQQDPGMELHLIHYSYGVNSTEKGDLSSESTVSRIRTEHFPLTLESARPSHTSQYLCASSELVPNEQFFGPGTRLTVL.

The chain carries TRBV6-6 and TRBJ2-7, with 11 bases matching TRBD2. Per the germline V gene, CDR1 is MNHNY and CDR2 is SVGAGI (reference sequence). V trimming: 6 bases; J trimming: 6 bases; junction bases outside the gene matches: 16. This CDR3 has 17 amino acids. For the CDR3, the DNA is TGTGCCAGCAGCCGACCGACTAGCGGGGTCTTTCCCTCCGAGCAGTACTTC. It specifies CASSRPTSGVFPSEQYF.

The chain carries TRBV15 and TRBJ1-1; D ambiguous. The CDR3 loop spans 18 amino acids. Trimming removed 0 bases at V and 0 bases at J, with 17 bases between. CDR1 is LNHNV, CDR2 YYDKDF, per germline (reference sequence). DNA for the CDR3: TGTGCCACCAGCAGAGATAAAACAGACGAGAGTATGAACACTGAAGCTTTCTTT. Translated, it gives CATSRDKTDESMNTEAFF.

The chain links TRBV3-1 (or the pseudogene TRBV3-2) to TRBJ2-7, with 8 bases lining up with TRBD2. V lost 3 bases to trimming and J lost 10 bases; unmatched junction nucleotides: 5. The CDR3 has 12 amino acids. Germline V gives CDR1 LGHDT, CDR2 YNNKEL (reference sequence). CDR3: CASSQAGGGQYF. The CDR3 DNA is TGTGCCAGCAGCCAGGCGGGGGGAGGCCAGTACTTC.

The chain carries TRBV5-5 and TRBJ1-5; maybe TRBD1 (5 bases). Trimming pared 5 bases from V and 3 bases from J, leaving 15 bases between. The CDR3 spans 15 residues. Germline CDR1 reads SGHKS; CDR2 reads YYEKEE (reference sequence). CDR3 nucleotides: TGTGCCAGCAGTCGGGACGCCTGGGACAATCAGCCCCAGCATTTT. Its translation is CASSRDAWDNQPQHF. Full variable domain (outside the CDR3, taken from reference TRBV5-5 and TRBJ1-5): DAGVTQSPTHLIKTRGQQVTLRCSPISGHKSVSWYQQVLGQGPQFIFQYYEKEERGRGNFPDRFSARQFPNYSSELNVNALLLGDSALYLCASSRDAWDNQPQHFGDGTRLSIL.

CDR3 nucleotide sequence: TGTGCCAGCAGCCCTAGGACAGCGACCTCTGGAAACACCATATATTTT. It yields the protein CASSPRTATSGNTIYF. This rearrangement joins TRBV27 to TRBJ1-3; D may be TRBD1 (6 bases). The CDR3 is 16 residues long. CDR1 is MNHEY, CDR2 SMNVEV, per germline (reference sequence). Trimming left V 6 bases short and J 0 bases short, with 15 bases between.

The V and J genes are TRBV6-5 and TRBJ2-2; 9 bases match TRBD1. The junction had 3 bases not matched to a gene; V was cut back by 2 bases and J by 8 bases. This CDR3 has 14 residues. Germline V CDR1 and CDR2: MNHEY, SVGAGI. The CDR3 DNA follows: TGTGCCAGCAGTTACGGGACAGGGACAGGGGAGCTGTTTTTT. Protein product: CASSYGTGTGELFF.

The V call is TRBV6-2 or TRBV6-3, the J call TRBJ2-1; 8 bases line up with TRBD2. Germline V gives CDR1 MNHEY, CDR2 SVGEGT. Losses at the gene ends were 2 bases for V and 7 bases for J; bases not matched to a gene: 4. CDR3 length equals 14 residues. CDR3 nucleotide sequence: TGTGCCAGCAGTTACCAGCGGGAGTTTAATGAGCAGTTCTTC. This translates into CASSYQREFNEQFF.

V is TRBV7-2 and J is TRBJ2-4, with D possibly being TRBD1 or TRBD2 (5 bases each). Germline V gene sequence: CDR1 SGHTA, CDR2 FQGNSA. The CDR3 sequence is 15 residues long. The V and J ends lost 6 bases and 1 base respectively, with 13 bases between them. The CDR3 here is CASSRDPGAKNIQYF. In nucleotides, the CDR3 is TGTGCCAGCAGTCGGGACCCAGGGGCCAAAAACATTCAGTACTTC.

This clone was detected only once. The junction differs from germline at one of its ends, possibly a read error. This chain uses TRBV29-1 with TRBJ1-2, with TRBD1 identical over 7 bases. The germline CDR1 and CDR2 sequences are SQVTM and ANQGSEA. This CDR3 contains 12 residues. The DNA for the CDR3 is TGCAGCGTCGAAGACAGGGACTATGGCTACACCTTC. Encoded protein: CSVEDRDYGYTF.

The rearrangement joins TRBV30 to TRBJ2-7; 10 bases fit TRBD1. The CDR3 consists of 15 residues. Germline V gene sequence: CDR1 GTSNPN, CDR2 SVGIG (reference sequence). V lost 6 bases, J lost 0 bases, and 8 bases stayed unmatched. The CDR3 nucleotides are TGTGCCTGTCCCGTCGGGACAGGGGACTCCTACGAGCAGTACTTC. Translation: CACPVGTGDSYEQYF.